These T cell receptor beta chains were read from a single sample in a study of blood T cell repertoires in COVID-19. Data came from immunoSEQ multiplex PCR; TCRdb stores just in-frame clones and leaves some out. The sample has a few hundred thousand clones; approximately 87% are singletons. The material sequenced was peripheral blood. The origin of the receptors is a woman between 45 and 65 years old with acute or convalescent COVID-19. CDR3s include the opening cysteine and the closing phenylalanine or tryptophan. Fields, in order: V gene, D gene, clone size, J gene, CDR3 protein, CDR3 DNA. A D gene is named only where the DNA matches it firmly. Size tells how often a clone was seen (once, few, many) or the class of an expanded clone, and some rows leave it out.

V: TRBV7-8; D: TRBD2; size: NA; J: TRBJ2-1; CDR3: CASSFVSGGARNEQFF; DNA: TGTGCCAGCAGCTTTGTAAGCGGGGGGGCCCGGAATGAGCAGTTCTTC
V: TRBV10-3; D: NA; size: NA; J: TRBJ2-1; CDR3: CAISDRGSYNEQFF; DNA: TGTGCCATCAGTGACAGGGGAAGCTACAATGAGCAGTTCTTC
V: TRBV24-1; D: NA; size: NA; J: TRBJ1-4; CDR3: CATSDSKGGGEKLFF; DNA: TGTGCCACCAGTGATTCAAAGGGAGGCGGTGAAAAACTGTTTTTT
V: TRBV9; D: TRBD1; size: NA; J: TRBJ2-7; CDR3: CASSVGSGGLYEQYF; DNA: TGTGCCAGCAGCGTAGGGTCAGGGGGCCTATACGAGCAGTACTTC
V: TRBV12-3/TRBV12-4; D: NA; size: NA; J: TRBJ2-3; CDR3: CASRASGADTQYF; DNA: TGTGCCAGCAGAGCCTCGGGGGCAGATACGCAGTATTTT
V: TRBV7-9; D: TRBD2; size: NA; J: TRBJ2-7; CDR3: CASSSLGLAGSIDSYEQYF; DNA: TGTGCCAGCAGCTCCTTAGGACTAGCGGGAAGCATCGACTCCTACGAGCAGTACTTC
V: TRBV11-2; D: TRBD1; size: NA; J: TRBJ1-2; CDR3: CASSLEAAVGQGANYGYTF; DNA: TGTGCCAGCAGCTTAGAGGCCGCCGTGGGACAGGGAGCTAACTATGGCTACACCTTC
V: TRBV19; D: TRBD1; size: NA; J: TRBJ1-1; CDR3: CASSIRGQGTEAFF; DNA: TGTGCCAGTAGTATCAGGGGGCAGGGCACTGAAGCTTTCTTT
V: TRBV7-9; D: TRBD1; size: once; J: TRBJ1-1; CDR3: CASNWDRGTTEAFF; DNA: TGTGCCAGCAACTGGGACAGGGGAACCACTGAAGCTTTCTTT
V: TRBV24-1; D: TRBD2; size: NA; J: TRBJ2-3; CDR3: CATSDQSGGASTDTQYF; DNA: TGTGCCACCAGTGATCAGAGCGGGGGGGCAAGCACAGATACGCAGTATTTT
V: TRBV7-6; D: NA; size: NA; J: TRBJ1-1; CDR3: CASSLTPGGLNTEAFF; DNA: TGTGCCAGCAGCTTAACCCCGGGAGGACTGAACACTGAAGCTTTCTTT
V: TRBV4-1; D: TRBD2; size: NA; J: TRBJ2-1; CDR3: CASSHSLLAGAEGFF; DNA: TGCGCCAGCAGCCATTCCCTACTAGCGGGGGCTGAGGGTTTCTTC
V: TRBV6-5; D: NA; size: few; J: TRBJ2-3; CDR3: CASSYSSPPGTDTQYF; DNA: TGTGCCAGCAGTTACTCGAGTCCACCCGGCACAGATACGCAGTATTTT
V: TRBV2; D: NA; size: few; J: TRBJ2-7; CDR3: CASGQNREPNEQYF; DNA: TGTGCCAGCGGCCAGAACAGGGAACCCAACGAGCAGTACTTC
V: TRBV21-1; D: NA; size: NA; J: TRBJ2-7; CDR3: CASDGVASYEQYF; DNA: TGTGCCAGTGACGGGGTCGCCTCCTACGAGCAGTACTTC
V: TRBV27; D: TRBD2; size: many; J: TRBJ2-2; CDR3: CASSLSRREGPWTGELFF; DNA: TGTGCCAGCAGTTTATCCCGGCGGGAGGGCCCTTGGACCGGGGAGCTGTTTTTT
V: TRBV5-1; D: TRBD1; size: once; J: TRBJ1-6; CDR3: CASSWDRPSYNSPLHF; DNA: TGCGCCAGCAGCTGGGACAGACCCTCCTATAATTCACCCCTCCACTTT
V: TRBV9; D: TRBD1; size: few; J: TRBJ1-2; CDR3: CASSGRQGRSGYTF; DNA: TGTGCCAGCAGCGGACGACAGGGGCGCAGCGGCTACACCTTC
V: TRBV6-5; D: NA; size: NA; J: TRBJ1-2; CDR3: CASSYSPLYGYTF; DNA: TGTGCCAGCAGTTACTCTCCTCTCTATGGCTACACCTTC
V: TRBV9; D: NA; size: once; J: TRBJ1-3; CDR3: CASSANPGGSGNTIYF; DNA: TGTGCCAGCAGCGCCAACCCCGGGGGCTCTGGAAACACCATATATTTT
V: TRBV6-5; D: TRBD1; size: once; J: TRBJ2-7; CDR3: CAGSTGPLSYEQYF; DNA: TGTGCCGGATCGACAGGGCCCCTTTCCTACGAGCAGTACTTC
V: TRBV7-6; D: TRBD2; size: NA; J: TRBJ2-3; CDR3: CASSFGLAGGGDTQYF; DNA: TGTGCCAGCAGCTTTGGACTAGCGGGAGGCGGTGATACGCAGTATTTT
V: TRBV7-2; D: NA; size: NA; J: TRBJ2-2; CDR3: CASSLWATKAGELFF; DNA: TGTGCCAGCAGCTTATGGGCGACTAAGGCCGGGGAGCTGTTTTTT
V: TRBV6-4; D: NA; size: once; J: TRBJ1-1; CDR3: CASSEQVNTEAFF; DNA: TGTGCCAGCAGTGAACAGGTGAACACTGAAGCTTTCTTT
V: TRBV3-1/TRBV3-2; D: TRBD1; size: once; J: TRBJ1-4; CDR3: CASSGRTGEYEKLFF; DNA: TGTGCCAGCAGCGGGAGGACAGGCGAATATGAAAAACTGTTTTTT
V: TRBV18; D: NA; size: NA; J: TRBJ1-2; CDR3: CASSPPAPEVYGYTF; DNA: TGTGCCAGCTCACCACCGGCACCCGAGGTCTACGGCTACACCTTC
V: TRBV3-1/TRBV3-2; D: NA; size: NA; J: TRBJ2-3; CDR3: CASSPPGALTQYF; DNA: TGTGCCAGCAGCCCCCCAGGGGCCCTCACGCAGTATTTT
V: TRBV10-3; D: NA; size: NA; J: TRBJ2-5; CDR3: CAAGGFGQETQYF; DNA: TGTGCCGCAGGAGGGTTCGGCCAAGAGACCCAGTACTTC
V: TRBV7-2; D: NA; size: NA; J: TRBJ2-1; CDR3: CASSSHTSFPYNEQFF; DNA: TGTGCCAGCAGCTCACATACTAGCTTTCCCTACAATGAGCAGTTCTTC
V: TRBV6-2/TRBV6-3; D: NA; size: NA; J: TRBJ1-2; CDR3: CASSDRQYGYTF; DNA: TGTGCCAGCAGTGACAGACAGTATGGCTACACCTTC
V: TRBV6-2/TRBV6-3; D: TRBD1; size: NA; J: TRBJ1-3; CDR3: CASSYAGTGDSSGNTIYF; DNA: TGTGCCAGCAGTTACGCCGGGACAGGTGATTCCTCTGGAAACACCATATATTTT
V: TRBV28; D: TRBD1; size: few; J: TRBJ1-4; CDR3: CASSLGTVNEKLFF; DNA: TGTGCCAGCAGTTTAGGGACAGTTAATGAAAAACTGTTTTTT
V: TRBV18; D: TRBD1; size: NA; J: TRBJ2-5; CDR3: CASSPRDRAGEAQYF; DNA: TGTGCCAGCTCACCGAGGGACAGGGCAGGGGAAGCCCAGTACTTC
V: TRBV4-3; D: NA; size: NA; J: TRBJ1-3; CDR3: CASSQDVGGTAGNTIYF; DNA: TGCGCCAGCAGCCAAGATGTGGGGGGTACCGCTGGAAACACCATATATTTT
V: TRBV5-6; D: TRBD1; size: NA; J: TRBJ1-1; CDR3: CASSFLQGAPNTEAFF; DNA: TGTGCCAGCAGCTTTTTACAGGGGGCTCCGAACACTGAAGCTTTCTTT
V: TRBV12-5; D: NA; size: NA; J: TRBJ2-5; CDR3: CASGLGQKGTQYF; DNA: TGTGCTAGTGGTTTGGGACAAAAAGGGACCCAGTACTTC
V: TRBV10-3; D: NA; size: NA; J: TRBJ1-2; CDR3: CAISSDLGYTF; DNA: TGTGCCATCAGCTCGGACTTGGGCTACACCTTC
V: TRBV13; D: NA; size: NA; J: TRBJ1-2; CDR3: CASSVAIGENPNYGYTF; DNA: TGTGCCAGCAGCGTAGCCATTGGGGAGAACCCCAACTATGGCTACACCTTC
V: TRBV7-8; D: NA; size: once; J: TRBJ1-5; CDR3: CASSLDGVGYQPQHF; DNA: TGTGCCAGCAGCTTAGACGGGGTAGGTTATCAGCCCCAGCATTTT
V: TRBV30; D: NA; size: NA; J: TRBJ1-6; CDR3: CAWSGGNSPLHF; DNA: TGTGCCTGGAGTGGCGGGAATTCACCCCTCCACTTT
V: TRBV24-1; D: NA; size: NA; J: TRBJ2-1; CDR3: CATSDPSDSDNEQFF; DNA: TGTGCCACCAGTGACCCTTCGGACTCAGACAATGAGCAGTTCTTC
V: TRBV7-2; D: NA; size: NA; J: TRBJ2-7; CDR3: CASSLRGGTLYEQYF; DNA: TGTGCCAGCAGCCTGAGAGGAGGGACCCTTTACGAGCAGTACTTC
V: TRBV30; D: NA; size: once; J: TRBJ1-2; CDR3: CAWSEDIRYGYTF; DNA: TGTGCCTGGAGTGAGGACATCCGCTATGGCTACACCTTC
V: TRBV19; D: NA; size: NA; J: TRBJ2-1; CDR3: CASSTRDTDYNEQFF; DNA: TGTGCCAGTAGTACACGGGACACGGATTACAATGAGCAGTTCTTC
V: TRBV18; D: NA; size: NA; J: TRBJ2-5; CDR3: CASSPVERETQYF; DNA: TGTGCCAGCTCACCAGTAGAAAGAGAGACCCAGTACTTC
V: TRBV7-2; D: NA; size: once; J: TRBJ1-1; CDR3: CASSLVRDTEAFF; DNA: TGTGCCAGCAGCTTAGTCAGGGACACTGAAGCTTTCTTT
V: TRBV15; D: NA; size: NA; J: TRBJ2-1; CDR3: CATSRDRDEQFF; DNA: TGTGCCACCAGCAGAGATCGAGATGAGCAGTTCTTC